Below, 10 T cell receptor beta chains from the same sample are listed, as sequenced in a study of cytomegalovirus exposure and HLA in healthy donors. Method: immunoSEQ multiplex PCR; TCRdb's copy keeps in-frame clones and lacks some. The sample records 200,000 to 300,000 clones, approximately 83% being singletons. Sequenced input: PBMCs. The receptors here all came from a woman aged 25 to 45 in good health and CMV-seropositive.

The V gene is TRBV2, the J gene TRBJ2-1; a possible D gene is TRBD2 (5 bases). Germline V CDR1 and CDR2: SNHLY, FYNNEI. The CDR3 loop spans 12 amino acids. Trimming left V 3 bases short and J 7 bases short, with 7 bases between. The CDR3 protein is CASSDPGNEQFF. The CDR3 DNA reads as TGTGCCAGCAGTGACCCGGGGAATGAGCAGTTCTTC.

This clone was seen a handful of times. The gene calls are TRBV15 and TRBJ1-2; D unresolved. This CDR3 has 14 amino acids. The germline CDR1 and CDR2 sequences are LNHNV and YYDKDF (reference sequence). Trimming pared 1 base from V and 8 bases from J, leaving 14 bases between. The CDR3 spells CATSRGIGSVGYTF. In DNA, the CDR3 is TGTGCCACCAGCAGAGGCATCGGGTCAGTCGGCTACACCTTC.

The chain recombines TRBV27 with TRBJ1-3; D call uncertain. Trimming shortened V by 2 bases and J by 1 base, and 15 bases separated the two germline ends. This CDR3 spans 17 amino acids. Germline values: CDR1 MNHEY, CDR2 SMNVEV (reference sequence). The CDR3 DNA follows: TGTGCCAGCAGTTTAATGGTTCCGGGTGCGTCTGGAAACACCATATATTTT. Amino acids: CASSLMVPGASGNTIYF.

The chain uses TRBV6-4 and TRBJ2-2; D unresolved. The germline V gene encodes CDR1 MRHNA and CDR2 SNTAGT. The CDR3 totals 16 residues. V lost 2 bases to trimming and J lost 3 bases, with 13 bases between them. CDR3 loop: CASSDEAGSHTGELFF. In DNA, the CDR3 is TGTGCCAGCAGTGACGAGGCCGGCAGCCACACCGGGGAGCTGTTTTTT.

The rearrangement joins TRBV11-2 to TRBJ2-3; the D gene is possibly TRBD2 (6 bases). CDR3 size: 14 residues. The V gene lost 5 bases and the J gene lost 4 bases, with 13 bases spanning the gap. Germline V gene lookup returns CDR1 SGHAT and CDR2 FQNNGV. The CDR3 is CASSPNSGADTQYF. Here the CDR3 DNA reads TGTGCCAGCAGCCCCAATTCGGGGGCAGATACGCAGTATTTT.

V and J are TRBV2 and TRBJ2-4, with 7 positions matching TRBD2. This CDR3 spans 15 amino acids. Per germline, CDR1 SNHLY and CDR2 FYNNEI. J gave up 6 bases and V 9 bases, and 14 bases lay outside the gene matches. The CDR3 is CASSPYGEGRNIQYF. In DNA form, the CDR3 reads TGTGCCAGTAGCCCTTACGGGGAGGGGAGAAACATTCAGTACTTC.

The rearrangement joins TRBV19 to TRBJ2-2; 8 bases align to TRBD1. Losses at the gene ends were 5 bases for V and 5 bases for J; bases not matched to a gene: 10. Germline V gene data show CDR1 as LNHDA and CDR2 as SQIVND (reference sequence). This CDR3 has 16 amino acids. CDR3 nucleotides: TGTGCCAGTAGTCATACAGGGGGATCAGGGACCGGGGAGCTGTTTTTT. Its protein is CASSHTGGSGTGELFF.

With respect to this clone: This CDR3 is also generated by other DNA sequences in the sample. This sequence joins TRBV28 and TRBJ2-7; D gene ambiguous. The germline CDR1 and CDR2 sequences are MDHEN and SYDVKM. The CDR3 is made up of 12 amino acids. Deletions cut 3 bases from V and 3 bases from J, with 6 bases between. CDR3 region: CASSFSRYEQYF. DNA of the CDR3: TGTGCCAGCAGTTTCAGTCGCTACGAGCAGTACTTC.

The rearrangement joins TRBV30 to TRBJ1-2; D might be TRBD1 (5 bases). Trimming shortened V by 5 bases and J by 4 bases, and 11 bases separated the two germline ends. The CDR3 sequence is 12 residues long. Germline values: CDR1 GTSNPN, CDR2 SVGIG (reference sequence). The CDR3 nucleotides are TGTGCCTGGCGGGGACTTTTCTATGGCTACACCTTC. Amino acid sequence: CAWRGLFYGYTF. The complete variable domain, with remaining parts taken from reference TRBV30 and TRBJ1-2, reads SQTIHQWPATLVQPVGSPLSLECTVEGTSNPNLYWYRQAAGRGLQLLFYSVGIGQISSEVPQNLSASRPQDRQFILSSKKLLLSDSGFYLCAWRGLFYGYTFGSGTRLTVV.

The genes are TRBV4-1 and TRBJ1-2; 11 bases fit TRBD1. V dropped 2 bases and J dropped 2; count of bases not matched to a gene: 1. Germline V gene sequence: CDR1 MGHRA, CDR2 YSYEKL. The CDR3 is 15 residues long. CDR3 DNA: TGCGCCAGCAGCCAACGGACAGGGGGCAACTATGGCTACACCTTC. Translated: CASSQRTGGNYGYTF.